These T cell receptor beta chains were read from a single sample in a study of blood T cell repertoires in COVID-19. Data came from immunoSEQ multiplex PCR; TCRdb stores just in-frame clones and leaves some out. The sample has 300,000 to 450,000 clones; around 87% are singletons. The sequencing input was PBMCs or T cells enriched from blood (not recorded which). All receptors come from a man aged 30 to 39 who had recovered from COVID-19. CDR3s include the opening cysteine and the closing phenylalanine or tryptophan. The D gene is left open where the match is weak. Only some rows state a clone size, as once, few, many or a class for expanded clones.

j_call clone_size v_call d_call cdr3_nt cdr3_aa
TRBJ2-7 - TRBV15 TRBD2 TGTGCCACCAGCAGGGGCGGGGGGGCTTACGAGCAGTACTTC CATSRGGGAYEQYF
TRBJ1-4 - TRBV5-1 - TGCGCCAGCAGCGCTTACAGAGACGCGAATGAAAAACTGTTTTTT CASSAYRDANEKLFF
TRBJ2-5 - TRBV6-5 TRBD2 TGTGCCAGCAGTTGGCGCGGGGGGGCCGGGGAGACCCAGTACTTC CASSWRGGAGETQYF
TRBJ1-1 - TRBV7-2 TRBD1 TGTGCCAGCAGCCCCTTGGGAGCGGACAGGGACGCTTTCTTT CASSPLGADRDAFF
TRBJ2-2 - TRBV7-2 - TGTGCCAGCAGCCTAAGGGAGCGCAAGGGGGAGCTGTTTTTT CASSLRERKGELFF
TRBJ2-1 - TRBV7-2 - TGTGCCAGCAGACCCTCGGGGAGCTCCTACAATGAGCAGTTCTTC CASRPSGSSYNEQFF
TRBJ1-6 - TRBV5-6 - TGTGCCAGCAGCCCATGGTCGGATAATTCACCCCTCCACTTT CASSPWSDNSPLHF
TRBJ2-3 - TRBV11-3 - TGTGCCAGCAGCTTTCCCGGCACAGATACGCAGTATTTT CASSFPGTDTQYF
TRBJ2-2 - TRBV19 TRBD1 TGTGCCAGTAATTATAACCGGGACAGGGTCACCGGGGAGCTGTTTTTT CASNYNRDRVTGELFF
TRBJ1-2 - TRBV7-2 - TGTGCCAGCAGCTTAGCGCGGGACGACTACTATGGCTACACCTTC CASSLARDDYYGYTF
TRBJ1-1 - TRBV10-3 - TGTGCCATCGGTCTACTTGGCACTGAAGCTTTCTTT CAIGLLGTEAFF
TRBJ2-2 - TRBV2 TRBD1 TGTGCCAGCACCCCGACAGGGGGTACCGCCGGGGAGCTGTTTTTT CASTPTGGTAGELFF
TRBJ2-3 - TRBV4-2 TRBD2 TGTGCCAGCAGCCAAGATTGGGGGGGAGTTACGAGCACAGATACGCAGTATTTT CASSQDWGGVTSTDTQYF
TRBJ1-2 - TRBV15 - TGTGCCACCAGCGCTAGACAGTCTAACTATGGCTACACCTTC CATSARQSNYGYTF
TRBJ2-1 - TRBV6-5 TRBD1 TGTGCCAGCAGTAGGGGGACAGGGGGCAATGAGCAGTTCTTC CASSRGTGGNEQFF
TRBJ2-1 - TRBV2 TRBD2 TGTGCCAGCGGGACTAGCTCCTACAATGAGCAGTTCTTC CASGTSSYNEQFF
TRBJ1-2 - TRBV27 TRBD1 TGTGCCAGCAAACTATTACAGGGGAACTATGGCTACACCTTC CASKLLQGNYGYTF
TRBJ2-5 - TRBV5-1 - TGCGCCAGCACACAGGGCGGAGGAGGAGAGACCCAGTACTTC CASTQGGGGETQYF
TRBJ1-1 - TRBV4-2 - TGTGCCAGCAGCCAAGGTCGGGCAGGGTGGAACACTGAAGCTTTCTTT CASSQGRAGWNTEAFF
TRBJ1-2 once TRBV18 - TGTGCCAGCTCACCAGCGGAGTTTGGTGGCTACACCTTC CASSPAEFGGYTF
TRBJ1-1 few TRBV18 - TGTGCCAGCTCACAACGACAGGCGGGGAACACTGAAGCTTTCTTT CASSQRQAGNTEAFF
TRBJ1-1 - TRBV19 - TGTGCCAGTAGTACGACTAGCGGGGGCACTGAAGCTTTCTTT CASSTTSGGTEAFF
TRBJ1-4 - TRBV15 - TGTGCCACCAGCCACCGGGACACCTTTAATGAAAAACTGTTTTTT CATSHRDTFNEKLFF
TRBJ2-3 - TRBV5-1 - TGCGCCAGCAGCCGTGACACAGGGCCAGATACGCAGTATTTT CASSRDTGPDTQYF
TRBJ2-1 - TRBV4-2 TRBD2 TGTGCCAGCAGCCGCCAGGGGACTAGCGGGATTAACAATGAGCAGTTCTTC CASSRQGTSGINNEQFF
TRBJ2-2 - TRBV7-9 - TGTGCCAGCAGCAAGCGAGGGCCGAACACCGGGGAGCTGTTTTTT CASSKRGPNTGELFF
TRBJ1-4 - TRBV21-1 - TGTGCCAGCAGCAAACGGGGCCCGAGGGGGGGAGATGCAACTAATGAAAAACTGTTTTTT CASSKRGPRGGDATNEKLFF
TRBJ2-5 - TRBV9 - TGTGCCAGCAGCGTAGGAGTGGCGGGGGAGACCCAGTACTTC CASSVGVAGETQYF
TRBJ1-1 - TRBV7-3 - TGTGCCAGCAGCTCCACAGGCGTAAATGGGAACACTGAAGCTTTCTTT CASSSTGVNGNTEAFF
TRBJ2-7 - TRBV27 TRBD2 TGTGCCAGCAGTCTCGGACTAGCGGGGGTCTACGAGCAGTACTTC CASSLGLAGVYEQYF
TRBJ2-7 - TRBV4-2 TRBD2 TGTGCCAGCAGCCACGGACTAGCCGAGGGGTTCTACGAGCAGTACTTC CASSHGLAEGFYEQYF
TRBJ2-5 - TRBV7-3 - TGTGCCAGCAGCTTAAGCCCCAGGGGAGAGACCCAGTACTTC CASSLSPRGETQYF
TRBJ1-4 - TRBV5-4 TRBD1 TGTGCCAGCAGCCTACAGGGGCCAGATGAAAAACTGTTTTTT CASSLQGPDEKLFF
TRBJ2-1 - TRBV6-5 - TGTGCCAGCAGCAAAGAGAGAGGCCTAGGAAATGAGCAGTTCTTC CASSKERGLGNEQFF
TRBJ2-1 once TRBV10-3 TRBD2 TGTGCCATCTCCGGGGAGGGGAATCTTGACTACAATGAGCAGTTCTTC CAISGEGNLDYNEQFF
TRBJ1-2 - TRBV27 - TGTGCCAGCAGTTTTCGGGGTCTAGCTACCGGCTACACCTTC CASSFRGLATGYTF
TRBJ2-6 - TRBV7-2 TRBD1 TGTGCCAGCAGCCACGGGACAGGGGCGACCTCTGGGGCCAACGTCCTGACTTTC CASSHGTGATSGANVLTF